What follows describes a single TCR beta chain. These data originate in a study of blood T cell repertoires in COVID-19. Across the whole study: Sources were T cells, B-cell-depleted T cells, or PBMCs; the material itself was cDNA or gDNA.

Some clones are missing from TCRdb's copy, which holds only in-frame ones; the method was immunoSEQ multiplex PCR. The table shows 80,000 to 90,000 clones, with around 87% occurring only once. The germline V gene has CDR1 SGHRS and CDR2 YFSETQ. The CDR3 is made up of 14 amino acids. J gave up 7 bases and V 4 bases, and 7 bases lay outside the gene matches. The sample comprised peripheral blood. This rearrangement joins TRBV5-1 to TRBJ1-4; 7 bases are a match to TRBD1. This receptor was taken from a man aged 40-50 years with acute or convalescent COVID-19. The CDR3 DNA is TGCGCCAGCAGCCTGGAGGGGGCGGGTGAAAAACTGTTTTTT. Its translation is CASSLEGAGEKLFF.